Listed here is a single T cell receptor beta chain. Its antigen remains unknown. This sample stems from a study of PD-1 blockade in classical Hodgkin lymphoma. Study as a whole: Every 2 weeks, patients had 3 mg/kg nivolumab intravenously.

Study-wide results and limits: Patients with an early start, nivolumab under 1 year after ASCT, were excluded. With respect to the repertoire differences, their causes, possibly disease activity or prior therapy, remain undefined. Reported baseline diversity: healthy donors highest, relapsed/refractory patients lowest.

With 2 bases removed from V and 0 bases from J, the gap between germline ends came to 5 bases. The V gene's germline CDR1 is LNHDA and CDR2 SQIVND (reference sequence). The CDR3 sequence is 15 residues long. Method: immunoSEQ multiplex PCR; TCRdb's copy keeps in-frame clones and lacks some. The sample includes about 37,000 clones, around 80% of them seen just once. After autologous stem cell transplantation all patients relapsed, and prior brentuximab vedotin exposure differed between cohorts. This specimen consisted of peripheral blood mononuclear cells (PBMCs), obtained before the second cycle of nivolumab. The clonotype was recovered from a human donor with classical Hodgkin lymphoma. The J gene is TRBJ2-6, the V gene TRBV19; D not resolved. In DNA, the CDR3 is TGTGCCAGTAGTATATTTGTCTCTGGGGCCAACGTCCTGACTTTC. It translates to CASSIFVSGANVLTF.